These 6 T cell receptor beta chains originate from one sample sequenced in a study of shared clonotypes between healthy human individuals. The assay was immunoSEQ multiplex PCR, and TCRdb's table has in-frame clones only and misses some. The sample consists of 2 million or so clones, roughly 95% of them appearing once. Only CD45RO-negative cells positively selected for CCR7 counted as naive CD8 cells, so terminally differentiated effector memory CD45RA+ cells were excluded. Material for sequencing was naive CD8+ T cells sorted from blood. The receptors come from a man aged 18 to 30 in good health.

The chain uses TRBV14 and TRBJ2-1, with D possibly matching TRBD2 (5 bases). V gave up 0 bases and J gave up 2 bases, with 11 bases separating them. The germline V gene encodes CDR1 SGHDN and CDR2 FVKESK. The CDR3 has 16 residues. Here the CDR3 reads CASSQEGDYPYNEQFF. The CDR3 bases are TGTGCCAGCAGCCAAGAGGGAGACTACCCCTACAATGAGCAGTTCTTC.

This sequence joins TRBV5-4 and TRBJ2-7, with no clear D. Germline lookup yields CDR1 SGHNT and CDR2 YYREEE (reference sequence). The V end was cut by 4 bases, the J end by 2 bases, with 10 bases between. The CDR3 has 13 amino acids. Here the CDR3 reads CASSVAPAYEQYF. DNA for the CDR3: TGTGCCAGCAGCGTAGCCCCTGCCTACGAGCAGTACTTC.

The CDR3 DNA reads as TGCGCCAGCAGCTTGGATGGTTGGGGCCTTGGAAACACCATATATTTT. It yields the protein CASSLDGWGLGNTIYF. J is TRBJ1-3 and V is TRBV5-1, with D perhaps matching TRBD1 (5 bases). The V gene lost 0 bases and the J gene lost 3 bases, with 13 bases spanning the gap. CDR3 length: 16 amino acids. CDR1 is SGHRS, CDR2 YFSETQ, per germline.

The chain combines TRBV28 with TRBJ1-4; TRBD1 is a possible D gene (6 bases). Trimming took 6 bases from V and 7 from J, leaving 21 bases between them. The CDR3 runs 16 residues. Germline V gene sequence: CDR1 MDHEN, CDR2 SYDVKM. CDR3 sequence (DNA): TGTGCCAGCAGCCTGGGGTACAGGGCGTTGGGTGAAAAACTGTTTTTT. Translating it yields CASSLGYRALGEKLFF. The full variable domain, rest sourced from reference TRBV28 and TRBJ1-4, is DVKVTQSSRYLVKRTGEKVFLECVQDMDHENMFWYRQDPGLGLRLIYFSYDVKMKEKGDIPEGYSVSREKKERFSLILESASTNQTSMYLCASSLGYRALGEKLFFGSGTQLSVL.

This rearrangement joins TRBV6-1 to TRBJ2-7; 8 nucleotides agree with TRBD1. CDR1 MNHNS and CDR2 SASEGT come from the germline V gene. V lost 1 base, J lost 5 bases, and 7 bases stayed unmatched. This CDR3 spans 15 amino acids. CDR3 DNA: TGTGCCAGCAGTGAAGGGGACAGGTGGTTGGACGAGCAGTACTTC. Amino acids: CASSEGDRWLDEQYF.

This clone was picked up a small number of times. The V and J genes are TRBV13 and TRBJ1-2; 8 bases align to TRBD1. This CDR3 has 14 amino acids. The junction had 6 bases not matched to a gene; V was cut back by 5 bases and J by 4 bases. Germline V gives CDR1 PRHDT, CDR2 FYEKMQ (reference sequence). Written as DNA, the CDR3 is TGTGCCAGCAGCCTAGACGACAGGGGCTATGGCTACACCTTC. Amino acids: CASSLDDRGYGYTF.